The next 21 T cell receptor beta chains were all read from a single sample in a study of T cells after yellow fever vaccination. One entry per CDR3 protein, called by TCRdb with MiXCR from the 5' RACE reads. The sample includes about 580,000 distinct CDR3 sequences, about a sixth of them seen just once. The sequences come from PBMCs, collected less than 6 days after the first yellow fever vaccination. These TCRs come from a man between 18 and 35 years old who received the YFV17D yellow fever vaccine.

The V call is TRBV6-2 or TRBV6-3, the J call TRBJ1-5, with a possible D match to TRBD1 (5 bases). The CDR3 loop spans 15 amino acids. V was cut by 2 bases and J by 5 bases, with 13 bases left in between. CDR1 is MNHEY and CDR2 is SVGEGT in the germline V gene. CDR3 DNA sequence: TGTGCCAGCAGTTACGTAATAGGGGTGGATCAGCCCCAGCATTTT. Translation: CASSYVIGVDQPQHF.

This clonotype has only a few counts. The chain employs TRBV6-5 and TRBJ2-1; D uncertain. CDR3 length: 15 amino acids. Trimming took off 0 bases at V and 2 bases at J, with 8 bases between the two ends. CDR1 and CDR2 from the germline V gene are MNHEY and SVGAGI. The CDR3 protein is CASSYSSGAYNEQFF. The DNA for the CDR3 is TGTGCCAGCAGTTACTCGAGTGGGGCCTACAATGAGCAGTTCTTC.

The V and J genes are TRBV24-1 and TRBJ2-1, with D tentatively TRBD2 (5 bases). Trimming took off 6 bases at V and 12 bases at J, with 17 bases between the two ends. From germline, CDR1 is KGHDR and CDR2 SFDVKD. The CDR3 sequence is 13 residues long. The DNA of the CDR3 is TGTGCCACCAGTAAAGGGCATTCCGAGGGGCAGTTCTTC. Amino acids: CATSKGHSEGQFF.

The rearrangement uses TRBV7-6 and TRBJ1-5, with no clear D. V was shortened by 3 bases and J by 0 bases, with 12 bases between the two germline ends. The CDR3 totals 16 residues. Germline CDR1 reads SGHVS; CDR2 reads FNYEAQ. The CDR3 sequence: CASSLGAPGSNQPQHF. Here the CDR3 DNA reads TGTGCCAGCAGCTTGGGTGCCCCAGGTAGCAATCAGCCCCAGCATTTT.

This clonotype was counted a few times. The chain is built from TRBV15 and TRBJ2-3; D is possibly TRBD1 or TRBD2 (6 bases each). V lost 0 bases, J lost 7 bases, and 20 bases lay in between. The CDR3 runs 17 residues. Germline values: CDR1 LNHNV, CDR2 YYDKDF (reference sequence). The DNA of the CDR3 is TGTGCCACCAGCAGAGATCAGGGGACTCATCTTTCATATACGCAGTATTTT. Its translation: CATSRDQGTHLSYTQYF.

Only a few counts were recorded for this clonotype. The CDR3, as DNA: TGTGCCAGCAGCTTAGTACCGGCTACAGGCCACGGTGAGCAGTTCTTC. Translating it yields CASSLVPATGHGEQFF. This rearrangement joins TRBV7-2 to TRBJ2-1; D possibly corresponds to TRBD1 (5 bases). Germline CDR1 and CDR2: SGHTA and FQGNSA. V lost 1 base to trimming and J lost 9 bases, with 19 bases between them. This CDR3 has 16 residues.

This chain links TRBV7-3 with TRBJ2-3; no clear D. V shed 5 bases and J shed 6 bases, with 12 bases lying between them. Germline assignment: CDR1 SGHTA and CDR2 FQGTGA. The CDR3 runs to 13 residues. CDR3 bases: TGTGCCAGCAGCCCACGTGGACGGGATACGCAGTATTTT. It encodes CASSPRGRDTQYF.

The CDR3 DNA follows: TGCGCCAGCAGCCAAGGAGAGGGGGCGCAACGTAATTCACCCCTCCACTTT. Protein sequence: CASSQGEGAQRNSPLHF. V gene TRBV4-3 combines with J gene TRBJ1-6; 7 nucleotides match TRBD1. Germline V gene lookup returns CDR1 LGHNA and CDR2 YSLEER. V dropped 1 base and J dropped 6; count of bases not matched to a gene: 9. This CDR3 contains 17 residues.

This clonotype has only a few counts. The chain uses TRBV2 and TRBJ1-5, with D maybe TRBD1 (5 bases). CDR1 and CDR2 (germline): SNHLY, FYNNEI. Trimming took off 5 bases at V and 3 bases at J, with 17 bases between the two ends. The CDR3 is 16 amino acids. DNA of the CDR3: TGTGCCAGCAGTCGTCGGGGACCATCTTACAATCAGCCCCAGCATTTT. Amino acid sequence: CASSRRGPSYNQPQHF. The full variable domain, with the rest looked up from reference TRBV2 and TRBJ1-5, is EPEVTQTPSHQVTQMGQEVILRCVPISNHLYFYWYRQILGQKVEFLVSFYNNEISEKSEIFDDQFSVERPDGSNFTLKIRSTKLEDSAMYFCASSRRGPSYNQPQHFGDGTRLSIL.

In its sample, this clonotype was seen a few times. This sequence joins TRBV5-1 and TRBJ1-5, with TRBD1 identical over 7 bases. CDR1 is SGHRS, CDR2 YFSETQ, per germline. V shed 4 bases and J 7 bases; nucleotides not matched to a gene: 11. This CDR3 is built from 15 residues. The CDR3 region is CASSPSTGVLQPQHF. Here the CDR3 DNA reads TGCGCCAGCAGCCCTAGTACAGGGGTTCTCCAGCCCCAGCATTTT.

The table lists this clonotype with a few counts. This chain uses TRBV7-8 with TRBJ2-3, with TRBD2 matching 10 bases. CDR1 is SGHVS, CDR2 FQNEAQ, per germline. The CDR3 length is 17 residues. Trimming at V came to 5 bases and at J to 2 bases, leaving 10 bases not matched to a gene. DNA of the CDR3: TGTGCCAGCAGCCCTTGGCTAGCGGGGGAGGACACAGATACGCAGTATTTT. This translates into CASSPWLAGEDTDTQYF. Full variable domain (rest looked up from reference TRBV7-8 and TRBJ2-3): GAGVSQSPRYKVAKRGQDVALRCDPISGHVSLFWYQQALGQGPEFLTYFQNEAQLDKSGLPSDRFFAERPEGSVSTLKIQRTQQEDSAVYLCASSPWLAGEDTDTQYFGPGTRLTVL.

CDR3 coding DNA: TGCGCCAGCAGTGGGACAGCACGGCTCGGACGGGCGGACGAGCAGTACGTC. As protein: CASSGTARLGRADEQYV. The chain links TRBV10-2 to TRBJ2-7; D may be TRBD1 (6 bases). This CDR3 is 17 amino acids long. The V gene lost 4 bases and the J gene lost 5 bases, with 24 bases spanning the gap. Germline values: CDR1 WSHSY, CDR2 SAAADI.

The V gene is TRBV5-1, the J gene TRBJ2-7, with 9 bases matching TRBD1. The CDR3 is 15 amino acids. The V and J ends lost 4 bases and 3 bases, in that order; junction bases with no gene match: 8. In germline, CDR1 is SGHRS, CDR2 YFSETQ. This CDR3 is CASSPPETGGYEQYF. CDR3 bases: TGCGCCAGCAGCCCCCCCGAGACAGGGGGCTACGAGCAGTACTTC.

This clonotype has just a few counts. The CDR3: CATTRGSTDTQYF. CDR3 coding DNA: TGTGCCACCACCCGGGGTAGCACAGATACGCAGTATTTT. The chain uses TRBV2 and TRBJ2-3; the D gene is possibly TRBD2 (5 bases). The CDR3 covers 13 residues. The V gene lost 10 bases and the J gene lost 0 bases, with 11 bases spanning the gap. Germline V CDR1 and CDR2: SNHLY, FYNNEI.

There are a few counts of this clonotype. This chain uses TRBV4-2 with TRBJ2-7; D is ambiguous. The CDR3 loop spans 15 amino acids. The germline CDR1 and CDR2 sequences are LGHNA and YNFKEQ. Trimming left V 1 base short and J 0 bases short, with 10 bases between. CDR3 sequence: CASSQAVGSSYEQYF. CDR3 DNA sequence: TGTGCCAGCAGCCAAGCGGTGGGTAGCTCCTACGAGCAGTACTTC.

This clonotype was seen only a few times. The V and J genes are TRBV7-8 and TRBJ1-4; no definite D call. Looked up from germline, CDR1 is SGHVS and CDR2 is FQNEAQ. Trimming left V 2 bases short and J 0 bases short, with 10 bases between. CDR3 length: 16 residues. The CDR3 spells CASSLRLTATNEKLFF. CDR3 nucleotide sequence: TGTGCCAGCAGCTTAAGGTTGACGGCAACTAATGAAAAACTGTTTTTT.

The chain recombines TRBV10-3 with TRBJ2-5; maybe TRBD2 (7 bases). Trimming took 4 bases from V and 5 from J, leaving 14 bases between them. Germline values: CDR1 ENHRY, CDR2 SYGVKD. This CDR3 is 14 amino acids long. The CDR3 sequence: CAISVRGGQETQYF. As DNA, the CDR3 is TGTGCCATCAGTGTTCGCGGGGGCCAGGAGACCCAGTACTTC.

The gene calls are TRBV12-3 or TRBV12-4 and TRBJ1-4; D is ambiguous. This CDR3 spans 13 amino acids. Between the trimmed V and J ends, which lost 5 bases and 7 bases, there was a span of 11 bases. This CDR3 reads CASSPSGFEKLFF. Written as DNA, the CDR3 is TGTGCCAGCAGTCCATCAGGTTTTGAAAAACTGTTTTTT.

The gene calls are TRBV7-9 and TRBJ1-6, with 7 positions matching TRBD1. Germline lookup yields CDR1 SEHNR and CDR2 FQNEAQ (reference sequence). V trimming: 5 bases; J trimming: 8 bases; junction bases outside the gene matches: 9. The CDR3 extends over 15 amino acids. For the CDR3, the DNA is TGTGCCAGCAGCCCCCGACAGGGCTCGGATTCACCCCTCCACTTT. Translated: CASSPRQGSDSPLHF.

The chain couples TRBV4-1 to TRBJ1-3; weak D call: TRBD1 (5 bases). Germline loops: CDR1 MGHRA, CDR2 YSYEKL. The CDR3 length is 17 residues. The ends were cut back, 0 bases at V and 1 base at J, with 13 bases in the middle. Written as DNA, the CDR3 is TGCGCCAGCAGCCAAGATCCTCCTGGGGGATCTGGAAACACCATATATTTT. The encoded protein is CASSQDPPGGSGNTIYF.

The rearrangement joins TRBV7-9 to TRBJ2-5; 10 bases fit TRBD2. The CDR3 is made up of 15 amino acids. Trimming cost V 11 bases and J 5 bases; bases outside gene matches: 14. The germline gives CDR1 SEHNR, CDR2 FQNEAQ (reference sequence). CDR3 residues: CASASGGLKRETQYF. CDR3 coding DNA: TGTGCCTCCGCTAGCGGGGGCCTTAAACGGGAGACCCAGTACTTC.